Listed here is a single TCR beta chain. The sample belongs to a study of blood T cell repertoires in COVID-19. Assay used: immunoSEQ multiplex PCR; TCRdb lists only in-frame clones, some missing. Here the sample spans some 120,000 clones, roughly four fifths being singletons. The origin of this receptor is a man younger than 40 who had recovered from COVID-19. Sequenced sample: PBMCs or T cells enriched from blood (not recorded which).

CDR3 DNA: TGTGCCAGCAGTACCCGGGCTAGCGGGAGTTCAGATACGCAGTATTTT. The encoded protein is CASSTRASGSSDTQYF. The V and J genes are TRBV27 and TRBJ2-3; 10 bases align to TRBD2. Germline V gene lookup returns CDR1 MNHEY and CDR2 SMNVEV (reference sequence). This CDR3 has 16 amino acids. V dropped 5 bases and J dropped 4; count of bases not matched to a gene: 9.